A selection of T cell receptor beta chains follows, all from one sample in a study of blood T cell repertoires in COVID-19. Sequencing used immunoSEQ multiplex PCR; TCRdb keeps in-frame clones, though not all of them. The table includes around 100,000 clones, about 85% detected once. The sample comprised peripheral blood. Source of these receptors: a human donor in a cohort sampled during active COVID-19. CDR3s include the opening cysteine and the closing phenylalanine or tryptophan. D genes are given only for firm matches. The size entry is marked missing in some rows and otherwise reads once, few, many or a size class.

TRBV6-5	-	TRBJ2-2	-	CASRRGFDTGELFF
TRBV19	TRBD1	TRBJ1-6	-	CASSIDKDRGNSPLHF
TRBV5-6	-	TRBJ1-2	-	CASSHTSRFQRGYTF
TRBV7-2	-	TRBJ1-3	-	CASSLMQGGSGNTIYF
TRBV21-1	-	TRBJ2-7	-	CASKYRGHLAEQYF
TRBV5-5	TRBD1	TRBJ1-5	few	CASSLDRGFNQPQHF
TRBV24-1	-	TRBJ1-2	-	CATSDFQLNYGYTF
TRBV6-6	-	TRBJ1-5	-	CASSYLANQPQHF
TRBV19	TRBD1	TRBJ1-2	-	CASSTHRTGFIF
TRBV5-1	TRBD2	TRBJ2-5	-	CASSLVRGEQETQYF
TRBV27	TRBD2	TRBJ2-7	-	CASSLRVGRDEQYF
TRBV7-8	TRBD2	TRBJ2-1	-	CASSRTGLGDLNEQFF
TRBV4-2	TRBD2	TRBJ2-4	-	CASSQAPLAGGVTAKNIQYF
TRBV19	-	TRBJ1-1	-	CASLILGGTEAFF
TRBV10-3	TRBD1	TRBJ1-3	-	CAISDTGGSGNTIYF
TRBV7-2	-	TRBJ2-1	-	CASSPGGQLYNEQFF
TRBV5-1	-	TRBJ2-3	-	CASSLDRSSAGTDTQYF
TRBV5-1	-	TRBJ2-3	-	CASSVGATFGDTQYF